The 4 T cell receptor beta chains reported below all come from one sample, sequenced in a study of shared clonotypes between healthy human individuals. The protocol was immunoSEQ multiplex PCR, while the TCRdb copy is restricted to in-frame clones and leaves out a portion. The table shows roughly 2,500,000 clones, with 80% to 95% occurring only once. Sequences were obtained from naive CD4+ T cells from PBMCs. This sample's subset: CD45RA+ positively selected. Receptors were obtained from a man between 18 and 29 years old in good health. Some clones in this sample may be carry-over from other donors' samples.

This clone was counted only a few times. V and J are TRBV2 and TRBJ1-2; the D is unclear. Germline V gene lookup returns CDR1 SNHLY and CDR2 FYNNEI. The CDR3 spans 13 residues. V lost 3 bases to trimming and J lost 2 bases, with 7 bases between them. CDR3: CASSDDNNYGYTF. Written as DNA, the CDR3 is TGTGCCAGCAGTGATGACAACAACTATGGCTACACCTTC.

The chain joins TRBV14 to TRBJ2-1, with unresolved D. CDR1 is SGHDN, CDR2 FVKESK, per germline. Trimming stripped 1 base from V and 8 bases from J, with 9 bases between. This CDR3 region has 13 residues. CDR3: CASSQALVYEQFF. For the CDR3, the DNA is TGTGCCAGCAGCCAAGCCCTCGTCTATGAGCAGTTCTTC.

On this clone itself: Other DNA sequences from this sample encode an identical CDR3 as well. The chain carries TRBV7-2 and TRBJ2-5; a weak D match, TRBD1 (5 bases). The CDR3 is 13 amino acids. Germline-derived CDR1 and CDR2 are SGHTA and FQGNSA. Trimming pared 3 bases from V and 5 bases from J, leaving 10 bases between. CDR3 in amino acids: CASSFLGQETQYF. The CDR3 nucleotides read TGTGCCAGCAGCTTTTTGGGGCAGGAGACCCAGTACTTC. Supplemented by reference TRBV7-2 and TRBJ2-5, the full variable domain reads GAGVSQSPSNKVTEKGKDVELRCDPISGHTALYWYRQSLGQGLEFLIYFQGNSAPDKSGLPSDRFSAERTGGSVSTLTIQRTQQEDSAVYLCASSFLGQETQYFGPGTRLLVL.

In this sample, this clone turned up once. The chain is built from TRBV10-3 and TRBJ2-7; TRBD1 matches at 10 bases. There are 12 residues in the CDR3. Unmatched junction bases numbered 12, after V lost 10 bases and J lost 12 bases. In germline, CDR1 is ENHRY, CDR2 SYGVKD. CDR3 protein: CATSRDRGIWYF. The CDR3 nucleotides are TGTGCCACCAGCCGGGACAGGGGCATTTGGTACTTC.